This T cell receptor beta chain was recorded in a study of T cell changes during pregnancy in multiple sclerosis. This table comes from immunoSEQ multiplex PCR, and its TCRdb copy is limited to in-frame clones, with some not included. The table has 60,000 to 85,000 clones, about nine tenths seen once. From germline, CDR1 is SGHTA and CDR2 FQGNSA. V dropped 1 base and J dropped 3; count of bases not matched to a gene: 6. This CDR3 has 16 residues. The chain joins TRBV7-2 to TRBJ2-3; 8 bases are a match to TRBD1. The sequence came from a female donor with multiple sclerosis, enrolled in a pregnancy study. The sequenced sample was peripheral blood, obtained in the second trimester of pregnancy. The CDR3 nucleotides are TGTGCCAGCAGCTTAGAGAGCAGGGGGCTTACAGATACGCAGTATTTT. This translates into CASSLESRGLTDTQYF.